The 31 T cell receptor beta chains reported below all come from one sample, sequenced in a study of long-term antiretroviral therapy in people with HIV. Investigators performed immunoSEQ version v3.0 at survey level. TCRdb's table, derived via immunoSEQ multiplex PCR, lists solely in-frame clones and lacks some. This sample has tens of thousands of clones; 83% occur once, and the top ten carry around 20%. This specimen consisted of unsorted PBMCs, obtained 0.4 years after starting antiretroviral therapy. These receptors all come from a man aged 45-65 years with HIV.

The chain couples TRBV28 to TRBJ1-1; 11 bases line up with TRBD1. The V gene's germline CDR1 is MDHEN and CDR2 SYDVKM. The CDR3 is 16 amino acids. V shed 5 bases, J shed 10 bases, and the junction held 15 bases outside the gene matches. The CDR3 loop reads CASSLTGTGGPFGAFF. In DNA form, the CDR3 reads TGTGCCAGCAGTCTCACCGGGACAGGGGGGCCCTTTGGAGCTTTCTTT. The complete variable domain, with remaining parts taken from reference TRBV28 and TRBJ1-1, reads DVKVTQSSRYLVKRTGEKVFLECVQDMDHENMFWYRQDPGLGLRLIYFSYDVKMKEKGDIPEGYSVSREKKERFSLILESASTNQTSMYLCASSLTGTGGPFGAFFGQGTRLTVV.

As regards this clone: Other DNA sequences in this specimen translate into the identical CDR3. The rearrangement uses TRBV4-3 and TRBJ2-1; 7 nucleotides align to TRBD2. Per germline, CDR1 LGHNA and CDR2 YSLEER. V dropped 0 bases and J dropped 3; count of bases not matched to a gene: 5. This CDR3 is built from 16 residues. The CDR3: CASSQDPSGDYNEQFF. The CDR3 nucleotides are TGCGCCAGCAGCCAAGATCCGAGCGGGGACTACAATGAGCAGTTCTTC.

The chain employs TRBV15 and TRBJ1-1; TRBD1 agrees at 8 bases. The CDR3 extends over 16 amino acids. V trimming: 1 base; J trimming: 2 bases; junction bases outside the gene matches: 6. Germline CDR1 LNHNV, CDR2 YYDKDF (reference sequence). The CDR3: CATSRVFGTGNTEAFF. The CDR3 region has the DNA TGTGCCACCAGCAGAGTTTTTGGGACAGGCAACACTGAAGCTTTCTTT. The full variable domain, its missing parts supplied by reference TRBV15 and TRBJ1-1, is DAMVIQNPRYQVTQFGKPVTLSCSQTLNHNVMYWYQQKSSQAPKLLFHYYDKDFNNEADTPDNFQSRRPNTSFCFLDIRSPGLGDTAMYLCATSRVFGTGNTEAFFGQGTRLTVV.

The gene calls are TRBV10-3 and TRBJ1-6; the D is unclear. The germline CDR1 and CDR2 sequences are ENHRY and SYGVKD. V lost 8 bases to trimming and J lost 7 bases, with 12 bases between them. The CDR3 contains 13 residues. The CDR3 region is CAICEWSNSPLHF. CDR3 nucleotide sequence: TGTGCCATCTGCGAGTGGTCGAATTCACCCCTCCACTTT.

V is TRBV10-3 and J is TRBJ2-7; D remains unclear. This CDR3 has 12 amino acids. The germline gives CDR1 ENHRY, CDR2 SYGVKD. V was shortened by 3 bases and J by 6 bases, with 9 bases between the two germline ends. CDR3 bases: TGTGCCATCAGTGAAGATTCTACCGAGCAGTACTTC. Translation: CAISEDSTEQYF.

The chain combines TRBV28 with TRBJ1-5; a weak D match, TRBD1 (5 bases). This CDR3 contains 12 residues. Deletions cut 7 bases from V and 11 bases from J, with 15 bases between. Germline V lookup: CDR1 MDHEN, CDR2 SYDVKM. Here the CDR3 reads CASTTPRGAQHF. CDR3 DNA sequence: TGTGCCAGCACTACCCCCCGGGGGGCCCAGCATTTT.

This chain uses TRBV4-2 with TRBJ1-1; D not resolved. V was shortened by 3 bases and J by 0 bases, with 5 bases between the two germline ends. The CDR3 extends over 13 amino acids. Germline loops: CDR1 LGHNA, CDR2 YNFKEQ. For the CDR3, the DNA is TGTGCCAGCAGCCAGTGGGTGAACACTGAAGCTTTCTTT. Translation gives CASSQWVNTEAFF.

J is TRBJ2-5 and V is TRBV5-5; D not resolved. The CDR3 runs 13 residues. Germline CDR1 SGHKS, CDR2 YYEKEE (reference sequence). V was pared by 4 bases and J by 1 base, with 8 bases between. CDR3 bases: TGTGCCAGCAGCGTAGGCATCCAAGAGACCCAGTACTTC. This translates into CASSVGIQETQYF.

The chain carries TRBV30 and TRBJ2-7, with D hard to call. Trimming stripped 3 bases from V and 5 bases from J, with 17 bases between. The CDR3 runs to 14 residues. CDR1 and CDR2 (germline): GTSNPN, SVGIG (reference sequence). Here the CDR3 DNA reads TGTGCCTGGAGGACGGCCTCCGCTATAAACGAGCAGTACTTC. It is translated as CAWRTASAINEQYF.

This clone occurred once. The V call is TRBV28, the J call TRBJ2-5; 12 bases are a match to TRBD2. The CDR3 extends over 16 amino acids. CDR1 is MDHEN and CDR2 is SYDVKM in the germline V gene. With V trimmed by 4 bases and J by 4 bases, 7 bases remained unmatched. Written as DNA, the CDR3 is TGTGCCAGCAGTTGGAGACTAGCGGGGGAGCTAGAGACCCAGTACTTC. Translation gives CASSWRLAGELETQYF.

The chain joins TRBV27 to TRBJ2-7, with TRBD1 identical over 7 bases. Germline CDR1 and CDR2: MNHEY and SMNVEV (reference sequence). The CDR3 totals 15 residues. Unmatched junction bases numbered 13, after V lost 5 bases and J lost 6 bases. CDR3 loop: CASSLRTGLVLEQYF. The CDR3 DNA is TGTGCCAGCAGTCTTAGGACAGGTCTAGTTCTCGAGCAGTACTTC.

V gene TRBV28 combines with J gene TRBJ1-5; D might be TRBD1 (5 bases). Germline-derived CDR1 and CDR2 are MDHEN and SYDVKM. The CDR3 extends over 12 amino acids. V was pared by 6 bases and J by 4 bases, with 7 bases between. The CDR3 sequence is CASRGTNQPQHF. The DNA for the CDR3 is TGTGCCAGCAGAGGGACGAATCAGCCCCAGCATTTT.

The rearrangement joins TRBV2 to TRBJ2-3; D gene ambiguous. CDR3 length: 12 amino acids. Per the germline V gene, CDR1 is SNHLY and CDR2 is FYNNEI. V lost 6 bases and J lost 3, with 7 bases in between. CDR3 amino acids: CASRVGTDTQYF. CDR3 nucleotides: TGTGCCAGCAGGGTGGGGACAGATACGCAGTATTTT.

The chain's CDR3 is CAPRGENTEAFF. In DNA, the CDR3 is TGTGCACCGAGGGGGGAGAACACTGAAGCTTTCTTT. The chain is built from TRBV2 and TRBJ1-1, with a possible D match to TRBD1 (6 bases). The CDR3 is 12 amino acids. Germline V CDR1 and CDR2: SNHLY, FYNNEI. Looking up the rest from reference TRBV2 and TRBJ1-1 gives the full variable domain: EPEVTQTPSHQVTQMGQEVILRCVPISNHLYFYWYRQILGQKVEFLVSFYNNEISEKSEIFDDQFSVERPDGSNFTLKIRSTKLEDSAMYFCAPRGENTEAFFGQGTRLTVV.

The chain carries TRBV28 and TRBJ1-6; D possibly corresponds to TRBD1 (5 bases). Germline V gene data show CDR1 as MDHEN and CDR2 as SYDVKM. This CDR3 comprises 14 residues. Trimming pared 3 bases from V and 6 bases from J, leaving 9 bases between. CDR3 in amino acids: CASSFPQGNSPLHF. In DNA, the CDR3 is TGTGCCAGCAGTTTCCCTCAGGGTAATTCACCCCTCCACTTT.

In DNA form, the CDR3 reads TGTGCCAGCAGCTTACGGGCAGGCCCCAAGGGGGATGAGCAGTTCTTC. Amino acids: CASSLRAGPKGDEQFF. V is TRBV13 and J is TRBJ2-1; D might be TRBD1 (6 bases). The CDR3 totals 16 residues. Germline V gene data show CDR1 as PRHDT and CDR2 as FYEKMQ (reference sequence). Trimming removed 2 bases from V and 8 bases from J, with 19 bases in between.

This clone was picked up one time. The chain links TRBV5-1 to TRBJ2-1; no clear D. Per the germline V gene, CDR1 is SGHRS and CDR2 is YFSETQ. Between the trimmed V and J ends, which lost 0 bases and 10 bases, there was a span of 5 bases. The CDR3 sequence is 11 residues long. DNA for the CDR3: TGCGCCAGCAGCTTGGCATCGGAGCAGTTCTTC. Protein product: CASSLASEQFF.

V is TRBV18 and J is TRBJ1-4; no clear D. Germline CDR1 KGHSH, CDR2 LQKENI. Trimming took off 2 bases at V and 4 bases at J, with 11 bases between the two ends. This CDR3 is 15 amino acids long. The CDR3 reads CASSPEKGLNEKLFF. The DNA for the CDR3 is TGTGCCAGCTCACCAGAGAAAGGACTTAATGAAAAACTGTTTTTT.

Only a few counts were recorded for this clone. The V and J genes are TRBV28 and TRBJ2-7; D may be TRBD2 (7 bases). The CDR3 has 17 residues. The germline gives CDR1 MDHEN, CDR2 SYDVKM. V lost 5 bases and J 0 bases, leaving 20 bases between the germline ends. As DNA, the CDR3 is TGTGCCAGCAGTGGAGGAAGGGGGGGGGCCTACTCCTACGAGCAGTACTTC. It codes for CASSGGRGGAYSYEQYF.

The rearrangement links TRBV10-3 to TRBJ2-3; possible D gene TRBD2, 5 bases. The CDR3 contains 14 residues. Germline CDR1 reads ENHRY; CDR2 reads SYGVKD. Between the trimmed V and J ends, which lost 11 bases and 0 bases, there was a span of 15 bases. CDR3 bases: TGTGCCTCCTCCCTGCCGGGGAGCACAGATACGCAGTATTTT. It encodes CASSLPGSTDTQYF.

The chain joins TRBV27 to TRBJ1-1; unclear D gene. The CDR3 is 13 amino acids. Trimming took off 0 bases at V and 4 bases at J, with 6 bases between the two ends. CDR1 is MNHEY and CDR2 is SMNVEV in the germline V gene (reference sequence). DNA for the CDR3: TGTGCCAGCAGTTTATCGGCGGGCACTGAAGCTTTCTTT. This gives the protein CASSLSAGTEAFF.

In this sample, this clone turned up once. The chain is built from TRBV7-2 and TRBJ1-2; no firm D call. This CDR3 has 15 residues. V was trimmed by 7 bases and J by 8 bases, leaving 23 bases between them. Germline V gives CDR1 SGHTA, CDR2 FQGNSA. As DNA, the CDR3 is TGTGCCAGCATCGATCGTTCGGGGTCTGGATACGGCTACACCTTC. This encodes CASIDRSGSGYGYTF.

The J gene is TRBJ1-5, the V gene TRBV19; D gene unclear. CDR1 is LNHDA, CDR2 SQIVND, per germline (reference sequence). Trimming stripped 2 bases from V and 3 bases from J, with 5 bases between. The CDR3 is 13 amino acids. CDR3 sequence (DNA): TGTGCCAGTAGTATACAGACCAATCAGCCCCAGCATTTT. Translating it yields CASSIQTNQPQHF.

V is TRBV28 and J is TRBJ2-1; TRBD2 matches at 8 bases. Germline V CDR1 and CDR2: MDHEN, SYDVKM. This CDR3 is built from 15 residues. V lost 1 base and J lost 5; bases outside the gene matches: 4. CDR3 nucleotide sequence: TGTGCCAGCAGTTTATATCGCGGGGGGCACAATGAGCAGTTCTTC. Translating it yields CASSLYRGGHNEQFF.

This chain joins TRBV4-2 and TRBJ1-4; maybe TRBD1 (6 bases). Trimming cost V 7 bases and J 1 base, with 13 bases left between them. Germline V gene data show CDR1 as LGHNA and CDR2 as YNFKEQ. The length of the CDR3 is 15 residues. The DNA for the CDR3 is TGTGCCAGCACCTTTGGGGGGCAAACTAATGAAAAACTGTTTTTT. This translates into CASTFGGQTNEKLFF.

This clone appeared once. The V call is TRBV9, the J call TRBJ2-7, with D possibly matching TRBD1 (5 bases). Per the germline V gene, CDR1 is SGDLS and CDR2 is YYNGEE. The ends were cut back, 4 bases at V and 2 bases at J, with 16 bases in the middle. This CDR3 is 15 amino acids long. The DNA of the CDR3 is TGTGCCAGCAGCATCGGACAACAGGCTACCTACGAGCAGTACTTC. Residues: CASSIGQQATYEQYF.

The chain carries TRBV29-1 and TRBJ2-7; no reliable D call. There are 16 residues in the CDR3. Per germline, CDR1 SQVTM and CDR2 ANQGSEA. With 0 bases removed from V and 3 bases from J, the gap between germline ends came to 18 bases. CDR3 sequence reads: CSVEEVNSLKGYEQYF. CDR3 DNA sequence: TGCAGCGTTGAAGAGGTGAACAGTCTGAAGGGCTACGAGCAGTACTTC.

This chain uses TRBV28 with TRBJ1-5; possible D gene TRBD1, 6 bases. CDR1 and CDR2 from the germline V gene are MDHEN and SYDVKM. CDR3 length equals 13 residues. V lost 3 bases and J lost 7, with 10 bases in between. CDR3 DNA: TGTGCCAGCAGTTTCGGACAGTACCAGCCCCAGCATTTT. This sequence encodes CASSFGQYQPQHF.

The V gene is TRBV4-1, the J gene TRBJ1-2; 7 nucleotides align to TRBD1. CDR1 and CDR2 from the germline V gene are MGHRA and YSYEKL. V was clipped by 3 bases and J by 8 bases; unmatched bases: 12. This CDR3 has 15 residues. The CDR3 DNA reads as TGCGCCAGCAGCCACCTAACAGACAGGGCCGGAGGCTACACCTTC. It is translated as CASSHLTDRAGGYTF.

CDR3: CASSDGGGGGYTF. CDR3 coding DNA: TGTGCCAGCAGCGACGGAGGGGGGGGCGGCTACACCTTC. This sequence joins TRBV7-8 and TRBJ1-2; TRBD1 might be the D (6 bases). The CDR3 consists of 13 residues. CDR1 is SGHVS, CDR2 FQNEAQ, per germline. V lost 5 bases, J lost 8 bases, and 15 bases lay in between.

The rearrangement uses TRBV5-6 and TRBJ1-2, with a possible D match to TRBD1 (6 bases). The CDR3 length is 16 residues. The germline V gene has CDR1 SGHDT and CDR2 YYEEEE. Trimming removed 2 bases from V and 7 bases from J, with 21 bases in between. Written as DNA, the CDR3 is TGTGCCAGCAGCTTCCGGGATGACCAGGGGTTACGTGGCTACACCTTC. Amino acids: CASSFRDDQGLRGYTF.